This T cell receptor (beta chain) was sequenced for a study of Ad26.COV2.S vaccination and SARS-CoV-2 variants. Overall study context: Participants got Ad26.COV2.S intramuscularly, once or twice 56 days apart.

Regarding treatment: some 20 received Ad26.COV2.S at low or high dose, single or two shots; 5 received placebo; per-sample allocation not given. Each sample was drawn 63 days after the first injection (of vaccine or placebo). A note on this clone: What it binds is not known.

General study results and limits: There was a possibility that the TCR breadth and depth analyses underestimated total T cell responses.

Libraries were prepared by immunoSEQ multiplex PCR; TCRdb keeps only in-frame clonotypes and omits some of them. This table holds 350,000 to 450,000 clones, roughly 87% found once. V was clipped by 5 bases and J by 4 bases, with 11 bases between them. The CDR3 is 13 residues long. Germline V gives CDR1 SGHDT, CDR2 YYEEEE. The TCR was taken from a person between 18 and 65 years old who received the Ad26.COV2.S COVID-19 vaccine or a placebo. This sequence joins TRBV5-6 and TRBJ2-3, with no clear D. Material: peripheral blood, obtained in a trial of Ad26.COV2.S vaccine versus placebo. The CDR3 DNA follows: TGTGCCAGCAGTTCTCGCCTCGCAGATACGCAGTATTTT. It encodes CASSSRLADTQYF. The complete variable domain, with remaining parts taken from reference TRBV5-6 and TRBJ2-3, reads DAGVTQSPTHLIKTRGQQVTLRCSPKSGHDTVSWYQQALGQGPQFIFQYYEEEERQRGNFPDRFSGHQFPNYSSELNVNALLLGDSALYLCASSSRLADTQYFGPGTRLTVL.